This T cell receptor (beta chain) is drawn from a study of breast tumors, draining lymph nodes, adjacent tissues. TCRdb passed the multiplex PCR reads through MiXCR, listing each CDR3 protein once. The sample yields some 110,000 distinct CDR3 sequences, about 30% seen once. Study-wide results and caveats: The data were judged consistent with most tumor T cells coming from lymph node and expanding in tumor. Tumors had less TCR diversity than lymph nodes, more than nontumor tissue.

Samples came from axillary lymph nodes draining the breast cancer. Trimming pared 1 base from V and 7 bases from J, leaving 8 bases between. Germline loops: CDR1 MGHRA, CDR2 YSYEKL. The CDR3 is 12 residues long. Details on this clonotype: Its matching antigen is unknown.

This rearrangement joins TRBV4-1 to TRBJ2-7; D gene ambiguous. The sample was axillary lymph node tissue. The TCR originated in a female donor with breast cancer. Some clones in this sample may be carry-over from other donors' samples. CDR3 in amino acids: CASSQGQGEQYF. The DNA for the CDR3 is TGCGCCAGCAGCCAAGGGCAAGGGGAGCAGTACTTC.